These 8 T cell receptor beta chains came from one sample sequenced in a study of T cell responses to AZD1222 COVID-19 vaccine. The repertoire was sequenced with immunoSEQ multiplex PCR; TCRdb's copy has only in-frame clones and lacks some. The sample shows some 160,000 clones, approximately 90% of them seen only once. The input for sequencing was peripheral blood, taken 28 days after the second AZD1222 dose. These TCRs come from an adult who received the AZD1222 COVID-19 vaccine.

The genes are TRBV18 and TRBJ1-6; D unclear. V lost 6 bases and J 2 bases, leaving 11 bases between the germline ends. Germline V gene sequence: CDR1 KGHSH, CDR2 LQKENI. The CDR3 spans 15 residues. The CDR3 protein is CASSLEGTYNSPLHF. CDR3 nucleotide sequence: TGTGCCAGCTCCCTAGAGGGCACCTATAATTCACCCCTCCACTTT.

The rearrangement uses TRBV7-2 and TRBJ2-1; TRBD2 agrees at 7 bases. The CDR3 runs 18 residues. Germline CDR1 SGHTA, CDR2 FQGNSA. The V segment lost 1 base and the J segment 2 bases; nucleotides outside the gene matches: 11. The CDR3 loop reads CASSLVDRQRGPYNEQFF. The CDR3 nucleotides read TGTGCCAGCAGCTTAGTCGATCGGCAGCGGGGCCCCTACAATGAGCAGTTCTTC.

The CDR3 here is CATSIEDGYHGYTF. The CDR3 DNA reads TGTGCCACCAGCATAGAGGACGGATACCATGGCTACACCTTC. This chain links TRBV15 with TRBJ1-2; D unresolved. Trimming took off 4 bases at V and 6 bases at J, with 15 bases between the two ends. There are 14 residues in the CDR3. The germline gives CDR1 LNHNV, CDR2 YYDKDF (reference sequence).

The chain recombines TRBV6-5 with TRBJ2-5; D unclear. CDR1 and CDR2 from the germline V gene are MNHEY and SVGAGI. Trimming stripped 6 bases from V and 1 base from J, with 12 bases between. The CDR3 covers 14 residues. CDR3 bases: TGTGCCAGCAGCCAAGGGCGGCTCCAAGAGACCCAGTACTTC. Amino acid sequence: CASSQGRLQETQYF.

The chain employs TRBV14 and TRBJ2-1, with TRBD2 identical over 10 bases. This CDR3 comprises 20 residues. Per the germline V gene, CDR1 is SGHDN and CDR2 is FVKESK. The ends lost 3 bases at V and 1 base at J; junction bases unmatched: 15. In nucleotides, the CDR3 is TGTGCCAGCAGCCACAAGATTGGTAGCGGGGGGCTCCTATCCTACAATGAGCAGTTCTTC. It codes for CASSHKIGSGGLLSYNEQFF.

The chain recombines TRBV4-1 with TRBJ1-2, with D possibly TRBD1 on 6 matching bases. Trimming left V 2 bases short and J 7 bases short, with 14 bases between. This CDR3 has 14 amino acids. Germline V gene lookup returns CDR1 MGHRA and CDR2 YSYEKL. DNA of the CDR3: TGCGCCAGCAGCCAAACAGGGTTGCCAGCTGGCTACACCTTC. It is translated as CASSQTGLPAGYTF.

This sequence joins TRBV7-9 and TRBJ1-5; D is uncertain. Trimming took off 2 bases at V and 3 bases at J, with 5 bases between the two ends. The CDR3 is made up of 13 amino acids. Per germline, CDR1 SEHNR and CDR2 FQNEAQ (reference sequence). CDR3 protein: CASSLWDNQPQHF. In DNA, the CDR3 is TGTGCCAGCAGCTTATGGGACAATCAGCCCCAGCATTTT.

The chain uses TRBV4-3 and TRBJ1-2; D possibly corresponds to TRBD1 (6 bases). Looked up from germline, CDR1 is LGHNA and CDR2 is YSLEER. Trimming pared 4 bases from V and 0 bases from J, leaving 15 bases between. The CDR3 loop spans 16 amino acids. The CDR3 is CASSLTDSLANYGYTF. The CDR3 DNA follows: TGCGCCAGCAGCCTTACGGACAGCTTAGCTAACTATGGCTACACCTTC.